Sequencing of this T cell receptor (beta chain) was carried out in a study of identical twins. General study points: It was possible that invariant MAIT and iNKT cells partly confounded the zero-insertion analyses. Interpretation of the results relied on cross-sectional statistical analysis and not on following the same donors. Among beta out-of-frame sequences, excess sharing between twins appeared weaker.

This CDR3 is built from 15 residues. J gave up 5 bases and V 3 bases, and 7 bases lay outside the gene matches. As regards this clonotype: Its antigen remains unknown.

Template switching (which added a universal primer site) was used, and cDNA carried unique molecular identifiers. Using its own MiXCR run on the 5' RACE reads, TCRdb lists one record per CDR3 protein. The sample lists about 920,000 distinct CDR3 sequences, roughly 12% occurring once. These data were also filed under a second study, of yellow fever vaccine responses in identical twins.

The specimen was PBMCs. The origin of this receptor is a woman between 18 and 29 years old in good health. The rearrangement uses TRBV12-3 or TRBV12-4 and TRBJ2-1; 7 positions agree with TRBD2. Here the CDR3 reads CASSFGRGTHNEQFF. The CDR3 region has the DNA TGTGCCAGCAGTTTCGGGCGGGGGACCCACAATGAGCAGTTCTTC.